Here is one T cell receptor (beta chain) with its context. Its antigen is not known. 13 Jbeta primers and 60 Vbeta primers were used for the PCR. Clones were sequenced by immunoSEQ multiplex PCR, and TCRdb holds only the in-frame ones, with some missing. The repertoire holds about 120,000 clones, 75% to 85% seen once, with over 3.5% in the top ten. The sample comes from a study of cytomegalovirus exposure and HLA in healthy donors. Whole-study findings and limits: Reported findings show TCR beta sequences accurately forecast HLA-A and HLA-B alleles in most subjects. Through in vitro validation, three CMV-associated chains were shown to be specific for CMV antigens.

V lost 3 bases and J lost 6; bases outside the gene matches: 5. Germline V CDR1 and CDR2: GTSNPN, SVGIG (reference sequence). The length of the CDR3 is 13 residues. This TCR derives from a man aged 25 to 40 in good health and CMV-seropositive. Sequenced material: PBMCs. The genes are TRBV30 and TRBJ2-7; TRBD1 matches 10 bases. The CDR3 region has the DNA TGTGCCTGGAGCTGGACAGGGGGGTTCGAGCAGTACTTC. Its protein product is CAWSWTGGFEQYF.